The 4 T cell receptor beta chains below come from one sample, sequenced in a study of vaccination effects on CD4 cells after COVID-19. These receptors are not linked to any known antigen. Within the ViraFEST assay, antigen-specific CD4+ T cells underwent expansion with viral peptide pools prior to sequencing. The authors isolated CD4+ T cells after roughly eleven days of culture. Sequencing used immunoSEQ multiplex PCR; TCRdb keeps in-frame clones, though not all of them. The sample yields 55,000 to 70,000 clones, about four fifths seen once. Sample: CD4+ T cells from PBMCs cultured with HCoV-229E spike peptides, taken before COVID-19 vaccination. The receptors here all came from a human donor who received a COVID-19 vaccine.

J is TRBJ2-7 and V is TRBV24-1; D gene unclear. This CDR3 region has 12 residues. The germline gives CDR1 KGHDR, CDR2 SFDVKD. V lost 3 bases to trimming and J lost 6 bases, with 8 bases between them. The CDR3 region is CATSDTLREQYV. The CDR3 DNA follows: TGTGCCACCAGTGATACCCTCCGCGAGCAGTACGTC.

This chain joins TRBV18 and TRBJ2-1, with D perhaps matching TRBD1 or TRBD2 (6 bases each). The CDR3 loop spans 16 amino acids. The germline V and J ends were trimmed by 3 bases and 3 bases, with 15 bases remaining between them. CDR1 and CDR2 (germline): KGHSH, LQKENI. CDR3 sequence (DNA): TGTGCCAGCTCACCGGGTTCCGGGGGCCTCTACAATGAGCAGTTCTTC. Translated, it gives CASSPGSGGLYNEQFF.

This clone showed up just once. This chain links TRBV19 with TRBJ1-6; 11 bases agree with TRBD1. This CDR3 has 15 residues. Trimming at V came to 3 bases and at J to 9 bases, leaving 4 bases not matched to a gene. CDR1 is LNHDA, CDR2 SQIVND, per germline (reference sequence). The CDR3 loop reads CASSIGTGGASPLHF. CDR3 in DNA: TGTGCCAGTAGTATCGGGACAGGGGGTGCTTCACCCCTCCACTTT.

The J gene is TRBJ2-3, the V gene TRBV19, with D hard to call. Germline V gene data show CDR1 as LNHDA and CDR2 as SQIVND (reference sequence). There are 14 residues in the CDR3. V was pared by 3 bases and J by 2 bases, with 9 bases between. The CDR3 spells CASSIGRNTDTQYF. The CDR3 coding sequence is TGTGCCAGTAGTATCGGACGGAACACAGATACGCAGTATTTT.